One sample yielded the 20 T cell receptor beta chains listed below, sequenced in a study of blood T cell repertoires in COVID-19 (dated by TCRdb to 2019 to 2021). Preparation of the library involved the immunoSEQ multiplex PCR assay. TCRdb mirrors the immuneACCESS table, restricted to in-frame sequences. Some clones are absent from its copies; in checked studies, under half trace to an unresolved V gene, and the reason for the others is unknown. The sample table contains some 170,000 clones; only one count was recorded for over 75% of them. Clones ranked in the top ten supply roughly 10% of the sample. The sample taken for sequencing was peripheral blood. Every receptor here comes from a human donor in a cohort sampled during active COVID-19.

V is TRBV7-9 and J is TRBJ2-1; 13 bases align to TRBD2. This CDR3 has 16 amino acids. Germline CDR1 reads SEHNR; CDR2 reads FQNEAQ (reference sequence). The V and J ends lost 4 bases and 5 bases, in that order; junction bases with no gene match: 5. Here the CDR3 DNA reads TGTGCCAGCAGCTCAACTAGCGGGGGGGTCAACAATGAGCAGTTCTTC. This sequence encodes CASSSTSGGVNNEQFF.

This clone was recorded a few times. The J gene is TRBJ2-5, the V gene TRBV12-3 or TRBV12-4; D is ambiguous. Trimming removed 6 bases at V and 8 bases at J, with 16 bases between. The CDR3 is made up of 13 amino acids. The CDR3 sequence: CASRKPAELTQYF. The CDR3 DNA follows: TGTGCCAGCAGAAAACCCGCCGAGTTAACCCAGTACTTC.

This chain uses TRBV2 with TRBJ2-7; 8 bases align to TRBD2. The germline gives CDR1 SNHLY, CDR2 FYNNEI. The CDR3 totals 14 residues. V lost 8 bases, J lost 3 bases, and 9 bases stayed unmatched. The CDR3 protein is CASQSGGGNYEQYF. CDR3 nucleotide sequence: TGTGCCAGCCAATCCGGGGGGGGTAACTACGAGCAGTACTTC.

The chain has TRBV29-1 and TRBJ1-2; possibly TRBD1 for D (6 bases). The length of the CDR3 is 13 residues. V shed 3 bases and J shed 6 bases, with 14 bases lying between them. Germline CDR1 reads SQVTM; CDR2 reads ANQGSEA. The CDR3 loop is CSVEGGTSNGYTF. In nucleotides, the CDR3 is TGCAGCGTTGAGGGTGGGACAAGCAATGGCTACACCTTC.

This clone came up once. V usage is TRBV5-1 and J usage is TRBJ2-1; D may be TRBD2 (7 bases). Trimming took off 4 bases at V and 4 bases at J, with 36 bases between the two ends. Germline V gives CDR1 SGHRS, CDR2 YFSETQ. The CDR3 runs to 22 residues. The CDR3 spells CASSPGLTWTRGRERVYNEQFF. The CDR3, as DNA: TGCGCCAGCAGCCCGGGACTAACATGGACTAGGGGGAGGGAAAGGGTTTACAATGAGCAGTTCTTC.

This chain connects TRBV11-3 to TRBJ1-2, with 8 bases that match TRBD1. The CDR3 runs to 15 residues. Per the germline V gene, CDR1 is SGHNT and CDR2 is YENEEA. V lost 5 bases and J lost 6; bases outside the gene matches: 11. The CDR3 DNA follows: TGTGCCAGCAGCCTCCGGCAGGGGGCGGTTGATGGCTACACCTTC. It encodes CASSLRQGAVDGYTF.

This chain connects TRBV7-9 to TRBJ2-1; the D gene is possibly TRBD2 (5 bases). V lost 4 bases, J lost 4 bases, and 14 bases lay in between. The CDR3 consists of 15 residues. Germline V gives CDR1 SEHNR, CDR2 FQNEAQ (reference sequence). The CDR3, as DNA: TGTGCCAGCAGCTCCCCCGTGGAGGAGTACAATGAGCAGTTCTTC. Translating it yields CASSSPVEEYNEQFF.

The V gene is TRBV24-1, the J gene TRBJ2-2, with TRBD1 as a possible D gene (5 bases). CDR3 length equals 16 residues. V dropped 4 bases and J dropped 0 bases, with 11 bases sitting between them. From germline, CDR1 is KGHDR and CDR2 SFDVKD. The chain's CDR3 is CATSDFGQSNTGELFF. CDR3 bases: TGTGCCACCAGTGACTTTGGACAATCGAACACCGGGGAGCTGTTTTTT.

The chain links TRBV10-3 to TRBJ2-3, with 8 positions matching TRBD1. The CDR3 length is 15 residues. Germline V CDR1 and CDR2: ENHRY, SYGVKD. After removal of 5 bases from V and 2 bases from J, the junction contained 6 bases not matched to a gene. CDR3 sequence (DNA): TGTGCCATCAGTTTCGACAGGGGACCCACAGATACGCAGTATTTT. This codes for CAISFDRGPTDTQYF.

The J gene is TRBJ2-7, the V gene TRBV5-8, with unresolved D. CDR3 length: 12 amino acids. CDR1 and CDR2 (germline): SGHTS, YDEGEE. V was trimmed by 2 bases and J by 5 bases, leaving 8 bases between them. The CDR3 spells CASSFRVNEQYF. For the CDR3, the DNA is TGTGCCAGCAGCTTCCGGGTTAACGAGCAGTACTTC.

The chain joins TRBV5-1 to TRBJ2-1; 10 bases match TRBD1. The germline V gene has CDR1 SGHRS and CDR2 YFSETQ. The trim removed 8 bases at V and 15 bases at J, leaving 8 bases unmatched. The CDR3 is 11 residues long. The CDR3 sequence: CASEADRGPFF. CDR3 nucleotide sequence: TGCGCCAGTGAAGCCGACAGGGGGCCGTTCTTC.

A few counts support this clone. V and J are TRBV7-3 and TRBJ2-1, with 10 bases matching TRBD1. Germline CDR1 reads SGHTA; CDR2 reads FQGTGA. V lost 5 bases to trimming and J lost 6 bases; unmatched junction nucleotides: 7. The CDR3 runs 15 residues. The CDR3 sequence is CASSTPGQGFNEQFF. The CDR3 DNA reads TGTGCCAGCAGCACACCGGGACAGGGGTTCAATGAGCAGTTCTTC.

This clone was seen a single time. V usage is TRBV18 and J usage is TRBJ2-7; the match to TRBD2 covers 8 bases. Per germline, CDR1 KGHSH and CDR2 LQKENI. V was clipped by 1 base and J by 3 bases; unmatched bases: 5. The CDR3 extends over 15 amino acids. The DNA of the CDR3 is TGTGCCAGCTCACCACGAAGCGGGAGTTACTACGAGCAGTACTTC. Encoded protein: CASSPRSGSYYEQYF.

This chain joins TRBV9 and TRBJ2-7; 8 bases fit TRBD2. Germline trimming cut 3 bases from V and 6 bases from J; bases unmatched to any gene: 2. Germline CDR1 and CDR2: SGDLS and YYNGEE. This CDR3 is built from 12 residues. The CDR3 nucleotides are TGTGCCAGCAGCGCGGGGGGGCTCGAGCAGTACTTC. Translated, it gives CASSAGGLEQYF. Together with reference TRBV9 and TRBJ2-7, the CDR3 gives the full variable domain: DSGVTQTPKHLITATGQRVTLRCSPRSGDLSVYWYQQSLDQGLQFLIQYYNGEERAKGNILERFSAQQFPDLHSELNLSSLELGDSALYFCASSAGGLEQYFGPGTRLTVT.

The chain recombines TRBV27 with TRBJ2-1, with 8 bases identical to TRBD2. This CDR3 has 14 amino acids. Germline assignment: CDR1 MNHEY and CDR2 SMNVEV (reference sequence). J was trimmed by 4 bases and V by 5 bases; bases with no gene match: 4. The CDR3 DNA follows: TGTGCCAGCAGTAACAGCGGGGGATACAATGAGCAGTTCTTC. This codes for CASSNSGGYNEQFF.

CDR3 residues: CASSLAYQQGNEQFF. CDR3 DNA sequence: TGCGCCAGCAGCTTGGCCTACCAACAGGGGAATGAGCAGTTCTTC. The V and J genes are TRBV5-1 and TRBJ2-1, with TRBD1 matching over 7 bases. V was clipped by 0 bases and J by 7 bases; unmatched bases: 7. Germline V lookup: CDR1 SGHRS, CDR2 YFSETQ. The CDR3 runs to 15 residues.

This chain connects TRBV2 to TRBJ2-7; TRBD2 aligns across 10 bases. The trim removed 6 bases at V and 7 bases at J, leaving 6 bases unmatched. Germline V CDR1 and CDR2: SNHLY, FYNNEI. The CDR3 covers 13 residues. This CDR3 is CASRAGGPGEQYF. In DNA, the CDR3 is TGTGCCAGCAGAGCGGGGGGGCCGGGTGAGCAGTACTTC.

This clone appeared once. V gene TRBV28 combines with J gene TRBJ2-2, with 8 bases matching TRBD1. This CDR3 is built from 16 residues. Germline-derived CDR1 and CDR2 are MDHEN and SYDVKM. Trimming took 8 bases from V and 3 from J; bases not matched to a gene: 11. CDR3 sequence reads: CASLALDREYTGELFF. As DNA, the CDR3 is TGTGCCAGCCTCGCTCTGGACAGGGAATACACCGGGGAGCTGTTTTTT.

The chain employs TRBV21-1 and TRBJ2-7; no check of the table's D call, TRBD1, against the DNA was made. TRBV21-1 is a pseudogene locus. This CDR3 region has 13 residues. CDR3 nucleotide sequence: TGTGCCACCTGGGACAGGGGGACCTACGAGCAGTACTTC. Translating it yields CATWDRGTYEQYF.

The V gene is TRBV7-8, the J gene TRBJ1-1, with D possibly being TRBD1 (6 bases). Trimming stripped 5 bases from V and 0 bases from J, with 10 bases between. The CDR3 contains 14 residues. Looked up from germline, CDR1 is SGHVS and CDR2 is FQNEAQ. DNA of the CDR3: TGTGCCAGCAGCGCCGGGACATTGAACACTGAAGCTTTCTTT. It encodes CASSAGTLNTEAFF.